This T cell receptor (beta chain) is drawn from a study of Ad26.COV2.S vaccination and SARS-CoV-2 variants. Turning to the study itself: Participant was drawn from the COV1001 Ad26.COV2.S trial arm. Study-level points and caveats: Researchers cautioned that TCR breadth and depth analyses may have underestimated total T cell responses.

A remark on this clone: Its antigen is undetermined.

Specified treatment: over 15 received Ad26.COV2.S at low or high dose, single or two shots; about 5 received placebo; per-sample allocation not given. Specimen acquisition occurred on day 63 following the initial vaccine or placebo injection. Germline V lookup: CDR1 SEHNR, CDR2 FQNEAQ (reference sequence). The CDR3 spans 13 residues. V lost 3 bases and J lost 8, with 13 bases in between. Clones were sequenced by immunoSEQ multiplex PCR, and TCRdb holds only the in-frame ones, with some missing. The sample carries roughly 460,000 clones, 80% to 90% recorded once. This TCR derives from a person aged 18-60 years who received the Ad26.COV2.S COVID-19 vaccine or a placebo. This specimen consisted of peripheral blood, obtained in a trial of Ad26.COV2.S vaccine versus placebo. V gene TRBV7-9 combines with J gene TRBJ1-2; weak D call: TRBD1 (6 bases). In DNA, the CDR3 is TGTGCCAGCAGCTTTGGTGACAGGCGAGGCTACACCTTC. Translation gives CASSFGDRRGYTF.